This TCR beta chain was observed in a study of OX40 agonist ivuxolimab in advanced cancers. The CDR3 covers 16 residues. Germline values: CDR1 SGHNT, CDR2 YENEEA. V was clipped by 1 base and J by 1 base, with 11 bases between them. Notes on this clone: Its specificity is not known.

Sequencing was performed with immunoSEQ multiplex PCR; in TCRdb, only in-frame clones are kept and a portion is missing. Here the sample spans tens of thousands of clones, 75% to 95% being singletons. General study points: By week 6 at 0.1 to 3.0 mg/kg, blood CD4+ and CD8+ T cells had expanded clonally.

This receptor was obtained from an adult with an advanced solid tumor such as melanoma, head and neck, liver or kidney cancer. The input for sequencing was CD4+ or CD8+ T cells sorted from blood, taken in a trial of the OX40 agonist ivuxolimab. The genes are TRBV11-3 and TRBJ2-1; D uncertain. CDR3 bases: TGTGCCAGCAGCTTAGGAGGTCACCCGTCCTACAATGAGCAGTTCTTC. This encodes CASSLGGHPSYNEQFF.